This T cell receptor beta chain was identified during a study of patients and donors after allogeneic stem cell transplantation. Using its own MiXCR run on the RT-PCR reads, TCRdb lists one record per CDR3 protein. The sample lists 410,000 or so distinct CDR3 sequences; 16% were seen once. CDR3 length: 17 amino acids. Germline V gene data show CDR1 as GTSNPN and CDR2 as SVGIG (reference sequence). Unmatched junction bases numbered 6, after V lost 2 bases and J lost 3 bases. The source material was blood, either unsorted or a sorted T cell fraction (not recorded which). The gene calls are TRBV30 and TRBJ2-2, with 13 nucleotides matching TRBD2. The source of this sequence is a human donor who was either an allogeneic HSCT recipient or a stem cell or donor lymphocyte infusion donor (not recorded which). It is not recorded whose cells these are; they may come from a transplant donor. CDR3 DNA sequence: TGTGCCTGGAGTCCCGGGGGACTAGCGGGGCACACCGGGGAGCTGTTTTTT. Protein: CAWSPGGLAGHTGELFF.